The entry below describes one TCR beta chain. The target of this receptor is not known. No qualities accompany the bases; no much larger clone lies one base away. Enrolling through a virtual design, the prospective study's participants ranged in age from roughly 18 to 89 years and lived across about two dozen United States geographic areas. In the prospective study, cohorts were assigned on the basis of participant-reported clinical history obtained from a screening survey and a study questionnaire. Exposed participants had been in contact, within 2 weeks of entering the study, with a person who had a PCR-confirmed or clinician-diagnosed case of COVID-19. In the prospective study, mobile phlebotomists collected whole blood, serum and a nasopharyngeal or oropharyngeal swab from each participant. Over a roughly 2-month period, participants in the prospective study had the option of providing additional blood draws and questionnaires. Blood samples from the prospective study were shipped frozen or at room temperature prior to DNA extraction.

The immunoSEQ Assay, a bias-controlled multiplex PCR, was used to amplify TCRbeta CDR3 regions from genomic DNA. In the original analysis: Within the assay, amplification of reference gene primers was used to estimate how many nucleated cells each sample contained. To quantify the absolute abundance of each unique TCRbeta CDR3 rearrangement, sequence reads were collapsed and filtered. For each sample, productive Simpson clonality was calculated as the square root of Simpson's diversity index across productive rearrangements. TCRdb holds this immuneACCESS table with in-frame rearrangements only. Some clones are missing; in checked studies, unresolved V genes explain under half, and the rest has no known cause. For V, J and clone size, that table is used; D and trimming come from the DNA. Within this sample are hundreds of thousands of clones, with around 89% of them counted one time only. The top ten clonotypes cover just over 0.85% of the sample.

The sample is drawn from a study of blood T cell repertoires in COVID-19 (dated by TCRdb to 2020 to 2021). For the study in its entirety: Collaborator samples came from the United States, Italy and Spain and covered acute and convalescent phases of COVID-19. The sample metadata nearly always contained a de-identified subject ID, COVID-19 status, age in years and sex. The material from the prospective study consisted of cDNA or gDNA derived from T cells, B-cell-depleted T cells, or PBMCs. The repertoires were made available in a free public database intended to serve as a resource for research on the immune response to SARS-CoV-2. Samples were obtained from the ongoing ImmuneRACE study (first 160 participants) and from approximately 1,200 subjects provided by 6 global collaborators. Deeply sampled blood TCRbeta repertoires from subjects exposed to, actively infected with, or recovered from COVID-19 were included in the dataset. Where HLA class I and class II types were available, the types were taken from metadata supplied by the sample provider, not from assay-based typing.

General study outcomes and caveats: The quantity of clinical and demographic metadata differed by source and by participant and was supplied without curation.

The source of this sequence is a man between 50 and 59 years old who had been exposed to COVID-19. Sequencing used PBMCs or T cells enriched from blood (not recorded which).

CDR3 sequence: CASSRTAQETQYF. The bases read TGCGCCAGCAGTAGGACAGCTCAAGAGACCCAGTACTTC. Rearrangement joined TRBV10-1 to TRBJ2-5; a tentative D match to TRBD1 spans 6 bases. From cysteine to phenylalanine, the CDR3 is 13 amino acids long. The kept DNA is CDR3 alone, 39 bases in frame from the first base. Relative to germline, V is 5 bases shorter and J is 2 bases shorter, with 9 bases between their ends. According to the germline V gene (reference sequence), CDR1 reads WNHNN and CDR2 reads SYGVQD.